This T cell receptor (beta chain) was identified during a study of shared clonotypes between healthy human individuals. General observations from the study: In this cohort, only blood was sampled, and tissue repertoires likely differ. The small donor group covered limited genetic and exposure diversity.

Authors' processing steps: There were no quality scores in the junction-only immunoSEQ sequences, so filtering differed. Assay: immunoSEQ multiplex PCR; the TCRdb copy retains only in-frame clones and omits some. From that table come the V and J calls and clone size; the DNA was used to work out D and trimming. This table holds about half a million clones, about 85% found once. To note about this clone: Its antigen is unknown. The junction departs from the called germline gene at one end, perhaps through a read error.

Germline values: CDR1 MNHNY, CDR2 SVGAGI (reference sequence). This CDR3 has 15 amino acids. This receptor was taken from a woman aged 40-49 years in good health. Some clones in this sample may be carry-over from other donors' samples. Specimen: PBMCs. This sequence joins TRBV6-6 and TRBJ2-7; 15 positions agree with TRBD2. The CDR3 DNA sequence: TGCGCAGCAGGGACTAGCGGGAGGCCCCCCTACGAGCAGTACTTC. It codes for CAAGTSGRPPYEQYF.